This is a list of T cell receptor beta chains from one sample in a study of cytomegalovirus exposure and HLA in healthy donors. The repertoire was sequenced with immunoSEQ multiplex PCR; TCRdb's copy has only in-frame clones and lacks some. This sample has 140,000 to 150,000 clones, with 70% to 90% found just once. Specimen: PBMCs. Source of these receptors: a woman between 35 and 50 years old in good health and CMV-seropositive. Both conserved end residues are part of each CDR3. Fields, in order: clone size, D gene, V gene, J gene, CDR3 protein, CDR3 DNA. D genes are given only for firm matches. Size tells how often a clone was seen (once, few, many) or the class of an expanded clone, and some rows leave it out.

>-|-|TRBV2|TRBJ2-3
CASKAPGQQFTDTQYF
TGTGCCAGCAAAGCTCCCGGACAGCAATTCACAGATACGCAGTATTTT
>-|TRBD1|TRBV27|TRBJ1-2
CASSTNRGRSYGYTF
TGTGCCAGCAGTACCAACAGGGGGCGAAGCTATGGCTACACCTTC
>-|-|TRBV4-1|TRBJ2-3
CASSRTETQYF
TGCGCCAGCAGCCGGACTGAGACGCAGTATTTT
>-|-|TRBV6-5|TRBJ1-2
CATLQDYGYTF
TGTGCCACCCTCCAGGACTATGGCTACACCTTC
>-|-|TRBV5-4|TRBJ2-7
CASSLEGGAHEQYF
TGTGCCAGCAGCTTGGAAGGCGGGGCACACGAGCAGTACTTC
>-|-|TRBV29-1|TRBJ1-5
CSVPRFNIRPLVSRNQPQHF
TGCAGCGTACCCCGTTTCAATATTCGCCCCTTAGTTTCGCGCAATCAGCCCCAGCATTTT
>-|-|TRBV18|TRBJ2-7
CASSPTSDEQYF
TGTGCCAGCTCCCCGACTAGTGACGAGCAGTACTTC
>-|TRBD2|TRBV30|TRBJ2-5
CAWGGLGPGQGTQYF
TGTGCCTGGGGGGGACTAGGCCCGGGCCAGGGGACCCAGTACTTC
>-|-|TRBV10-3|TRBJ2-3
CAISDRGPLDTQYF
TGTGCCATCAGTGACAGAGGCCCCTTGGATACGCAGTATTTT
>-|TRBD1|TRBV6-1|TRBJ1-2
CASSHLRTGDGYTF
TGTGCCAGCAGTCACCTAAGGACAGGGGACGGCTACACCTTC
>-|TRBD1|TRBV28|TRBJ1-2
CASSLADRVEGYTF
TGTGCCAGCAGTTTGGCGGACAGGGTGGAAGGCTACACCTTC
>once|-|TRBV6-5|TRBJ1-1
CASTFPGGDTEAFF
TGTGCCAGCACCTTTCCCGGGGGGGACACTGAAGCTTTCTTT
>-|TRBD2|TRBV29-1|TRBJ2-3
CSVRLAGLTDTQYF
TGCAGCGTTAGACTAGCGGGCCTCACAGATACGCAGTATTTT
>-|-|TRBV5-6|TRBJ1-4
CASSLIDEKLFF
TGTGCCAGCAGCTTGATCGATGAAAAACTGTTTTTT
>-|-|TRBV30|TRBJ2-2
CAWRAPGGGELFF
TGTGCCTGGAGGGCCCCAGGAGGCGGGGAGCTGTTTTTT
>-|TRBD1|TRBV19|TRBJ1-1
CASSIGTGTLGTEAFF
TGTGCCAGTAGTATCGGGACAGGGACCCTGGGGACTGAAGCTTTCTTT
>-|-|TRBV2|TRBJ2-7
CASTDYLGEQYF
TGTGCCAGCACAGACTATTTAGGCGAGCAGTACTTC
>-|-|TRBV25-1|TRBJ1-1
CASSELGEGSRAFF
TGTGCCAGCAGTGAATTAGGGGAAGGCAGCAGAGCTTTCTTT
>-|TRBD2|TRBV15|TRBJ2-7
CATSKTGTSGKSSYEQYF
TGTGCCACCAGCAAAACCGGGACTAGCGGGAAAAGCTCCTACGAGCAGTACTTC
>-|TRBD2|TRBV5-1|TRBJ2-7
CASSLGLAGGPHEQYF
TGCGCCAGCAGCTTGGGACTAGCGGGAGGGCCCCACGAGCAGTACTTC
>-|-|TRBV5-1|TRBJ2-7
CASSLLWESYEQYF
TGCGCCAGCAGCTTATTGTGGGAGTCCTACGAGCAGTACTTC
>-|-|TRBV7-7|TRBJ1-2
CASSLVGTMATNYGYTF
TGTGCCAGCAGCTTAGTTGGGACAATGGCGACAAACTATGGCTACACCTTC
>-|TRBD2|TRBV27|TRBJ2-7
CASRTRGGSSYEQYF
TGTGCCAGCAGGACCCGGGGGGGTTCCTCCTACGAGCAGTACTTC
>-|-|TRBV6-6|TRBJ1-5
CASSYSQRVSNQPQHF
TGTGCCAGCAGTTACTCTCAGCGAGTAAGCAATCAGCCCCAGCATTTT
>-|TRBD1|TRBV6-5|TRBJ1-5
CASSPSGGGQPQHF
TGTGCCAGCAGCCCTTCAGGGGGTGGTCAGCCCCAGCATTTT
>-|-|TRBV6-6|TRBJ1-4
CASSSVAGLGKLFF
TGTGCCAGCAGCAGCGTGGCGGGGCTAGGAAAACTGTTTTTT
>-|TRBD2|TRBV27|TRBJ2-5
CASSPRASGVGGKTQYF
TGTGCCAGCAGTCCCCGGGCTAGCGGGGTTGGAGGAAAGACCCAGTACTTC
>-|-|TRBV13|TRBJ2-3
CASSPRDIHTQYF
TGTGCCAGCAGCCCCCGGGACATTCATACGCAGTATTTT
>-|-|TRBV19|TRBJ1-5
CASSKGVSNQPQHF
TGTGCCAGTAGTAAAGGGGTCAGCAATCAGCCCCAGCATTTT
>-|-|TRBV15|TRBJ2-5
CATSSRDSEETQYF
TGTGCCACCAGCTCCCGGGACTCAGAAGAGACCCAGTACTTC
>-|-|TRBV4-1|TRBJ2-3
CASSQRVVGADTDTQYF
TGCGCCAGCAGCCAAAGGGTTGTGGGGGCGGACACAGATACGCAGTATTTT
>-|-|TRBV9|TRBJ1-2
CASSVQGDFYGYTF
TGTGCCAGCAGCGTCCAAGGAGATTTCTATGGCTACACCTTC
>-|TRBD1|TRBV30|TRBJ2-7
CAWARDRAYEQYF
TGTGCCTGGGCTCGGGACAGAGCCTACGAGCAGTACTTC
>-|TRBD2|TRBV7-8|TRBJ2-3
CASSSGTSGELTDTQYF
TGTGCCAGCAGCTCCGGGACTAGCGGGGAACTCACAGATACGCAGTATTTT
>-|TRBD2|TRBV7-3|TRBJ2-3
CASSSKRGPYDTQYF
TGTGCCAGCAGCTCAAAGCGGGGGCCCTATGATACGCAGTATTTT
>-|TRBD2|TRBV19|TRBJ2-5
CASSTGRTSGTETQYF
TGTGCCAGTAGTACCGGGAGGACTAGCGGGACGGAGACCCAGTACTTC
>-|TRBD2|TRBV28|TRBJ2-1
CASSLRGGRASYNEQFF
TGTGCCAGCAGTTTAAGGGGCGGGAGGGCCTCCTACAATGAGCAGTTCTTC
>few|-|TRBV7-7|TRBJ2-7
CASSSGTLYEQYF
TGTGCTAGCAGCTCCGGGACTCTCTACGAGCAGTACTTC
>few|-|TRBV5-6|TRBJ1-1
CASSLAGRTEAFF
TGTGCCAGCAGCTTGGCAGGGAGGACTGAAGCTTTCTTT
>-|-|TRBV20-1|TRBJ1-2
CSARGGQF
TGCAGTGCTAGAGGTGGACAGTTC
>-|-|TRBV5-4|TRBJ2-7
CASSSPRRDEQYF
TGTGCCAGCAGCTCCCCTCGGAGGGACGAGCAGTACTTC
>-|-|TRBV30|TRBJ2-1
CAWSVGGTFNEQFF
TGTGCCTGGAGTGTGGGAGGTACCTTCAATGAGCAGTTCTTC
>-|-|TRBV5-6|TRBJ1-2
CASVRGVAATGGYTF
TGTGCCAGCGTTCGGGGGGTGGCCGCCACCGGCGGCTACACCTTC
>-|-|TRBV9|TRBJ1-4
CASSGTLGGPATNEKLFF
TGTGCCAGCAGCGGCACGTTGGGGGGGCCGGCAACTAATGAAAAACTGTTTTTT
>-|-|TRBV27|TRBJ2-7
CASSLAVRPVKGLEQYF
TGTGCCAGCAGTTTAGCGGTAAGGCCGGTCAAAGGTTTGGAGCAGTACTTC
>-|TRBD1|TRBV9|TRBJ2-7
CASSVAGTDNYEQYF
TGTGCCAGCAGCGTAGCGGGGACAGACAACTACGAGCAGTACTTC
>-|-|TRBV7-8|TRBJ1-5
CASSSPGQINQPQHF
TGTGCCAGCAGCTCACCCGGACAGATCAATCAGCCCCAGCATTTT
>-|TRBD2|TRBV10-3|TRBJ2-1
CAISVAAGGLNEQFF
TGTGCCATCAGTGTAGCAGCGGGGGGGCTCAATGAGCAGTTCTTC
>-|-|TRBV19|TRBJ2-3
CASSMLTGTDTQYF
TGTGCCAGTAGTATGCTTACAGGGACAGATACGCAGTATTTT
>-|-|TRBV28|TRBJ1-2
CASSPQGNYGYTF
TGTGCCAGCAGCCCCCAGGGAAACTATGGCTACACCTTC
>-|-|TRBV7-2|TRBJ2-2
CASSLRRTSTGELFF
TGTGCCAGCAGCTTAAGGAGGACCTCCACCGGGGAGCTGTTTTTT